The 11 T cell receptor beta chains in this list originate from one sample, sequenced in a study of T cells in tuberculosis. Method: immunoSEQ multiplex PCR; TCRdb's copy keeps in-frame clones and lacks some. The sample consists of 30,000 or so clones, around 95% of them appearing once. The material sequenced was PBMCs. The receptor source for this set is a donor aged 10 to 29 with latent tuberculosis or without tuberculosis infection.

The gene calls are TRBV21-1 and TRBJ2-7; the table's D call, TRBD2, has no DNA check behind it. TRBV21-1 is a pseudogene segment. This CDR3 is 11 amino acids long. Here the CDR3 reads CASGSDGEQYF. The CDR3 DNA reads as TGTGCCAGCGGATCTGACGGGGAGCAGTACTTC.

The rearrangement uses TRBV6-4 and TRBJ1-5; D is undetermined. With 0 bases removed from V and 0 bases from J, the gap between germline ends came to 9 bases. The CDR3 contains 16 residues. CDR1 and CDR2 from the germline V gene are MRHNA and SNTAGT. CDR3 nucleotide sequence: TGTGCCAGCAGTGACTCAGAGACATATAGCAATCAGCCCCAGCATTTT. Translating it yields CASSDSETYSNQPQHF.

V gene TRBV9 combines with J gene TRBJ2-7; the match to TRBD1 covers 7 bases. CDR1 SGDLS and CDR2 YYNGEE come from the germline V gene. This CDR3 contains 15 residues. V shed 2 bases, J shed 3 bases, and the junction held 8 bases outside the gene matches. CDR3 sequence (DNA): TGTGCCAGCAGCGTTACCGGGACAGCAGACTACGAGCAGTACTTC. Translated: CASSVTGTADYEQYF.

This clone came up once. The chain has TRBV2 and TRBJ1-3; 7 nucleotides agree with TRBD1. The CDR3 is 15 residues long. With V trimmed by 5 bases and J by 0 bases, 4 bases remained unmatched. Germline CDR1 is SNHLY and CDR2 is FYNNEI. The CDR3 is CASSKGQISGNTIYF. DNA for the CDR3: TGTGCCAGCAGTAAGGGACAGATCTCTGGAAACACCATATATTTT.

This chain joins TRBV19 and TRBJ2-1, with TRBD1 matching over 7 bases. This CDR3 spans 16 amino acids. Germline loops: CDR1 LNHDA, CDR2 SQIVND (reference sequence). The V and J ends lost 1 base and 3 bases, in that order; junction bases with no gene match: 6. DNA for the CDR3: TGTGCCAGTAGTATAGTAGAGGGGGCCAGCTACAATGAGCAGTTCTTC. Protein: CASSIVEGASYNEQFF. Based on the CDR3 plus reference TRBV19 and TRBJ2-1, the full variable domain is DGGITQSPKYLFRKEGQNVTLSCEQNLNHDAMYWYRQDPGQGLRLIYYSQIVNDFQKGDIAEGYSVSREKKESFPLTVTSAQKNPTAFYLCASSIVEGASYNEQFFGPGTRLTVL.

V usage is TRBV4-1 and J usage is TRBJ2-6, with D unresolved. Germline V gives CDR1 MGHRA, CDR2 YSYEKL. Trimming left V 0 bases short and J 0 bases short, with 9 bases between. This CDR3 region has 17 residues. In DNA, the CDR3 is TGCGCCAGCAGCCAAGATAACTCCATCTCTGGGGCCAACGTCCTGACTTTC. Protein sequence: CASSQDNSISGANVLTF.

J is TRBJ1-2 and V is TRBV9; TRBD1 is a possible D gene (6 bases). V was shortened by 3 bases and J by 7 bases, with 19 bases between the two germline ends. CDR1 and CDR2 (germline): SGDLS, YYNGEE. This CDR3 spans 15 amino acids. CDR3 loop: CASSAKTAGDSGYTF. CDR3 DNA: TGTGCCAGCAGCGCAAAGACTGCAGGGGATTCTGGCTACACCTTC.

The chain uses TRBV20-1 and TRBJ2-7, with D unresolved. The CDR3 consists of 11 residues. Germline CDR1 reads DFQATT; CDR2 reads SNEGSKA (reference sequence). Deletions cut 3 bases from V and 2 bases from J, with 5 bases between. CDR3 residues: CSASTPYEQYF. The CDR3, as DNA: TGCAGTGCTAGTACACCCTACGAGCAGTACTTC.

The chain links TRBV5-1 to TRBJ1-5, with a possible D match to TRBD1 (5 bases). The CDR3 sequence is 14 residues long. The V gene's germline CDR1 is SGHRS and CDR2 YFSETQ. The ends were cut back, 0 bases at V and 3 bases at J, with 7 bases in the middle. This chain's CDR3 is CASSLGQPNQPQHF. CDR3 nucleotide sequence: TGCGCCAGCAGCTTGGGACAGCCCAATCAGCCCCAGCATTTT.

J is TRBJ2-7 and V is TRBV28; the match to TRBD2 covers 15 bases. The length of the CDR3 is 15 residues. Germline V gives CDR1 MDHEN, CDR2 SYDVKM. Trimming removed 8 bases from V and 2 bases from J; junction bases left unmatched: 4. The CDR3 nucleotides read TGTGCCAGCCGCGGGACTAGCGGGGGGCCCTACGAGCAGTACTTC. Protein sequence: CASRGTSGGPYEQYF.

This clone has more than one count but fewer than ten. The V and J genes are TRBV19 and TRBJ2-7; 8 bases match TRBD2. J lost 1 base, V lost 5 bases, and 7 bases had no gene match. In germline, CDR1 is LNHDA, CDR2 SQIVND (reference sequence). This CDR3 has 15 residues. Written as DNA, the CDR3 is TGTGCCAGTAGTTCGGCAAGCGGGGGTTCCTACGAGCAGTACTTC. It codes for CASSSASGGSYEQYF.